The clone carrying this T cell receptor beta chain has ten or more counts. Its antigen is not known. This entry belongs to a study of glioma-infiltrating T cells. Overall study results and limits: Tissue and blood shared very few CDR3 sequences.

TCR alpha and beta CDR3 regions were amplified from RNA using iRepertoire nested multiplex PCR. TCRdb fed the multiplex PCR reads into MiXCR, producing one record per CDR3 protein. The sample holds about 190,000 distinct CDR3 sequences, approximately 30% seen once. The V end was cut by 0 bases, the J end by 7 bases, with 10 bases between. CDR1 is SGDLS and CDR2 is YYNGEE in the germline V gene. CDR3 size: 13 residues. This TCR came from a human donor with low-grade glioma or glioblastoma, undergoing nonglioma brain surgery, or in good health (not recorded which). Sequenced sample: glioma tissue, nonneoplastic brain tissue, or PBMCs (not recorded which). This chain uses TRBV9 with TRBJ1-2; D remains ambiguous. CDR3 DNA sequence: TGTGCCAGCAGCGTAGAGGATCACTCTGGCTACACCTTC. Translation gives CASSVEDHSGYTF.